Sequencing of this T cell receptor beta chain was carried out in a study of blood T cell repertoires in COVID-19. Overall study: Donors in the United States, Italy and Spain gave samples during acute or convalescent COVID-19. Sample material is recorded as cDNA or gDNA derived from T cells, B-cell-depleted T cells, or PBMCs.

This study enrolled people aged about 18 to 100 from about 26 US geographic areas. How the authors handled the data: Reference gene primer amplification gave nucleated cell count estimates. The method was immunoSEQ multiplex PCR; TCRdb's version includes in-frame clones alone and lacks a portion of them. Clone size and V and J calls were adopted from that table, with D and trimming inferred from the DNA. The table lists some 170,000 clones, more than 85% of them singletons. Germline V CDR1 and CDR2: SGHRS, YFSETQ. This CDR3 has 15 amino acids. V shed 4 bases, J shed 2 bases, and the junction held 8 bases outside the gene matches.

The sample comprised PBMCs or T cells enriched from blood (not recorded which). This clonotype was obtained from a human donor with acute COVID-19. The donor label of this sample is uncertain. The chain joins TRBV5-1 to TRBJ2-7; the match to TRBD2 covers 8 bases. CDR3 amino acids: CASSPEERGTYEQYF. The CDR3 DNA reads as TGCGCCAGCAGCCCCGAGGAGCGGGGGACCTACGAGCAGTACTTC.